The text below deals with one TCR beta chain. V lost 6 bases to trimming and J lost 6 bases, with 23 bases between them. Germline assignment: CDR1 MGHRA and CDR2 YSYEKL. The CDR3 contains 16 residues. The record originates from a study of OX40 agonist ivuxolimab in advanced cancers. Some clones are missing from TCRdb's copy, which holds only in-frame ones; the method was immunoSEQ multiplex PCR. Among 35,000 or so clones, approximately 78% were seen once, and the ten largest hold around 2%. Sequencing used CD4+ or CD8+ T cells sorted from blood, obtained in a trial of the OX40 agonist ivuxolimab. The V gene is TRBV4-1, the J gene TRBJ2-5; D is perhaps TRBD1 or TRBD2 (5 bases each). This TCR was recovered from an adult with an advanced solid tumor such as melanoma, head and neck, liver or kidney cancer. CDR3: CASRRLGAGKKKTQYF. Written as DNA, the CDR3 is TGCGCCAGCAGACGACTCGGGGCAGGGAAGAAAAAGACCCAGTACTTC.